This T cell receptor beta chain was retrieved from a study of control samples from healthy donors and cancer patients. Germline-derived CDR1 and CDR2 are LNHDA and SQIVND (reference sequence). The V and J ends lost 1 base and 6 bases respectively, with 15 bases between them. The CDR3 is 15 amino acids. The repertoire was sequenced with immunoSEQ multiplex PCR; TCRdb's copy has only in-frame clones and lacks some. Of some 51,000 clones in the sample, approximately 94% were seen once. This chain links TRBV19 with TRBJ1-2, with D possibly being TRBD1 (6 bases). The TCR sequence derives from a young woman in good health. The sequenced sample was blood. The CDR3 coding sequence is TGTGCCAGTAGTATAGGTATTGACAGGTCGGATGGCTACACCTTC. Protein: CASSIGIDRSDGYTF.